Listed here is a single TCR beta chain. Its antigen is as yet unknown. Given a much more abundant clone one base away, this may be a read error. This sample is drawn from a study of spatial heterogeneity in lung cancer. In the study overall: Available follow-up PBMC samples were sequenced, at a median of about two years post-resection. Detection of beta-chain sequences consistently exceeded that of alpha-chain sequences. In the raw reads, each unique TCR and UMI combination was present more than ten times on average. Findings and caveats of the study: Ubiquitous expanded tumor TCRs were seen in blood more at resection than at follow-up.

TCRdb reprocessed the 5' RACE reads with MiXCR, giving one entry per CDR3 protein. Here the sample spans over 95,000 distinct CDR3 sequences, 9.5% to 14% being singletons. The germline V and J ends were trimmed by 5 bases and 4 bases, with 14 bases remaining between them. The CDR3 sequence is 14 residues long. The sample's time point: blood at routine non-recurrence follow-up after resection. Sequenced material: PBMCs, taken at follow-up. This chain uses TRBV12-3 or TRBV12-4 with TRBJ1-2; TRBD1 is a possible D gene (5 bases). The sequence derives from a female donor with early-stage non-small cell lung cancer. Written as DNA, the CDR3 is TGTGCCAGCAGTCCCCACAGGCTTGGCTATGGCTACACCTTC. Encoded protein: CASSPHRLGYGYTF.